This T cell receptor (beta chain) is from a study of blood T cell repertoires in COVID-19. About the study: Specimens from acute and convalescent COVID-19 originated in the United States, Italy and Spain. From T cells, B-cell-depleted T cells, or PBMCs came the material, which was cDNA or gDNA.

The CDR3 extends over 14 amino acids. V was shortened by 4 bases and J by 10 bases, with 16 bases between the two germline ends. Per the germline V gene, CDR1 is KGHDR and CDR2 is SFDVKD. In the source study's methods: The assay estimated nucleated cells by amplifying reference gene primers. The data were produced by immunoSEQ multiplex PCR, yet TCRdb's version contains in-frame clones alone and is incomplete. Clone size and the V and J calls come from that table; the DNA yielded D and trimming. The table has fewer than 70,000 clones, 65% to 90% seen once; the top ten hold 1.4%. The TCR comes from a woman aged 55-69 years with acute or convalescent COVID-19. The sequencing input was peripheral blood. This sequence joins TRBV24-1 and TRBJ2-1; perhaps TRBD1 as D (5 bases). The CDR3, as DNA: TGTGCCACCAGTGAATCAGGGTTCGATGGGGAGCAGTTCTTC. As protein: CATSESGFDGEQFF.